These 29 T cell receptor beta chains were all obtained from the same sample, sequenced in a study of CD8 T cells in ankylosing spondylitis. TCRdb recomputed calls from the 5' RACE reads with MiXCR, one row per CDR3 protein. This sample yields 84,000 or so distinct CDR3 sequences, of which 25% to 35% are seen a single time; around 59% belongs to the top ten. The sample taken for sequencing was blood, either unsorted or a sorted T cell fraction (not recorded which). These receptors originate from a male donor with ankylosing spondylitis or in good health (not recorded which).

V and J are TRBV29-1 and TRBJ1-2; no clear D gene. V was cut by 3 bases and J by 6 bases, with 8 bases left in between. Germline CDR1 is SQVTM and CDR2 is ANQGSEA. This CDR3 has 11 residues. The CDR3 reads CSVDLGNGYTF. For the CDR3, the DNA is TGCAGCGTTGATCTCGGGAATGGCTACACCTTC.

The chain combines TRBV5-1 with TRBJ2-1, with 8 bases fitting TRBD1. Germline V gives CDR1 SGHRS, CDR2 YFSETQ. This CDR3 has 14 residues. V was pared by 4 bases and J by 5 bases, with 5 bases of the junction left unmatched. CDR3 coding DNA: TGCGCCAGCAGCCTAATGGACAGGGACAATGAGCAGTTCTTC. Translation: CASSLMDRDNEQFF.

The DNA for the CDR3 is TGTGCCAGCAGCGTAGCAGGGGGCGCCAACTATGGCTACACCTTC. Protein: CASSVAGGANYGYTF. The chain links TRBV9 to TRBJ1-2, with 8 positions matching TRBD1. The V segment lost 0 bases and the J segment 2 bases; nucleotides outside the gene matches: 3. Germline CDR1 SGDLS, CDR2 YYNGEE. The CDR3 spans 15 residues.

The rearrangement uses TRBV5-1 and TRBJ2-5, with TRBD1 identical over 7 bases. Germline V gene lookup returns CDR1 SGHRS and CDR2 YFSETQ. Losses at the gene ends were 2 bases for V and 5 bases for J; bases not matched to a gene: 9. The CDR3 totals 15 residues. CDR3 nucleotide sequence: TGCGCCAGCAGCTTTCAGGGGACGACAGGGGAGACCCAGTACTTC. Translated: CASSFQGTTGETQYF.

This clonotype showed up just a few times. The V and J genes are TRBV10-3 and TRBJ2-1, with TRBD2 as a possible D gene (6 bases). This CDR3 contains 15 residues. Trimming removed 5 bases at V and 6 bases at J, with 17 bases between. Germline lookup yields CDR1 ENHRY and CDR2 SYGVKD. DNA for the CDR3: TGTGCCATCAGTCCGGGACTCCCAGACGCCAATGAGCAGTTCTTC. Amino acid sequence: CAISPGLPDANEQFF.

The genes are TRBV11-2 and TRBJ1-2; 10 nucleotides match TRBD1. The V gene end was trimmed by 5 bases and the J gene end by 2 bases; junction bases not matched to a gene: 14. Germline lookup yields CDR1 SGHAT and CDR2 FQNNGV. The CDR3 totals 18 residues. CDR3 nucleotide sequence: TGTGCCAGCAGCCTTATTGGGACCGGGACAGGGGCAAACTATGGCTACACCTTC. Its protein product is CASSLIGTGTGANYGYTF. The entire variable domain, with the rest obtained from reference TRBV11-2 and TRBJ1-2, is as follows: EAGVAQSPRYKIIEKRQSVAFWCNPISGHATLYWYQQILGQGPKLLIQFQNNGVVDDSQLPKDRFSAERLKGVDSTLKIQPAKLEDSAVYLCASSLIGTGTGANYGYTFGSGTRLTVV.

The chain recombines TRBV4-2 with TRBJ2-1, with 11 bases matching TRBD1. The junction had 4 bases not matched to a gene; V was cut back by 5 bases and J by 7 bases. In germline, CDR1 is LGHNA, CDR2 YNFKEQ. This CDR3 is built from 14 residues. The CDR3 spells CASSAGTGGNEQFF. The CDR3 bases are TGTGCCAGCAGCGCAGGGACAGGGGGGAATGAGCAGTTCTTC.

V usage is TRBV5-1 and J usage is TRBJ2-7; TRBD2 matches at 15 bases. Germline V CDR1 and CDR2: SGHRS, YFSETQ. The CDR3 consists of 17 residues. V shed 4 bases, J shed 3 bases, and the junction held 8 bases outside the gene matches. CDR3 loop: CASSHGLAGGGVYEQYF. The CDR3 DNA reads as TGCGCCAGCAGCCATGGACTAGCGGGAGGGGGGGTCTACGAGCAGTACTTC.

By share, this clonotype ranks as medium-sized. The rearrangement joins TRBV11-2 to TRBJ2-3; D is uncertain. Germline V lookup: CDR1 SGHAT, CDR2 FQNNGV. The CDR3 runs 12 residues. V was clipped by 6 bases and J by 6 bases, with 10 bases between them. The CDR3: CASSSMGDTQYF. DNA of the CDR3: TGTGCCAGCAGTTCCATGGGGGATACGCAGTATTTT.

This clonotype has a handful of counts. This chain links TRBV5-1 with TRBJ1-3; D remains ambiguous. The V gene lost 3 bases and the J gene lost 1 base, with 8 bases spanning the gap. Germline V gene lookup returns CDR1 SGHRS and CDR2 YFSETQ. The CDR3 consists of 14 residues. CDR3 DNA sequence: TGCGCCAGCAGCTCCGGGAATTCTGGAAACACCATATATTTT. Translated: CASSSGNSGNTIYF.

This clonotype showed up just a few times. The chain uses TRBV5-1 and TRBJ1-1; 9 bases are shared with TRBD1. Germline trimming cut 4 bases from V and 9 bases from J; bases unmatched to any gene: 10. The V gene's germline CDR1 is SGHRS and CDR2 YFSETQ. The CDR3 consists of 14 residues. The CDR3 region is CASSIAVDRGKAFF. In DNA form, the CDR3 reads TGCGCCAGCAGCATCGCCGTGGACAGGGGCAAAGCTTTCTTT.

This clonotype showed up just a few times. The CDR3 spells CASSGRPGSGNIQYF. CDR3 nucleotides: TGTGCCAGCAGTGGACGGCCGGGATCGGGAAACATTCAGTACTTC. The chain is built from TRBV2 and TRBJ2-4, with D possibly TRBD2 on 5 matching bases. Looked up from germline, CDR1 is SNHLY and CDR2 is FYNNEI. The CDR3 is 15 amino acids. V shed 4 bases and J shed 6 bases, with 16 bases lying between them.

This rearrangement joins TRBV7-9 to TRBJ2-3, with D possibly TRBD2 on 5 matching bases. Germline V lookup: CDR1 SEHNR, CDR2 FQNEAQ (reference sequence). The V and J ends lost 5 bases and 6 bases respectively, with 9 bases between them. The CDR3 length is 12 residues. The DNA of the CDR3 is TGTGCCAGCAGCCCGGAGGAGGATACGCAGTATTTT. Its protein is CASSPEEDTQYF.

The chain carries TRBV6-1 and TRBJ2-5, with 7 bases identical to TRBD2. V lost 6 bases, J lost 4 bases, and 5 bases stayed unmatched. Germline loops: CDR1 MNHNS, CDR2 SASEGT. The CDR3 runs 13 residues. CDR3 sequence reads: CASSRGGRETQYF. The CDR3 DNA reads TGTGCCAGCAGCCGAGGCGGGAGAGAGACCCAGTACTTC.

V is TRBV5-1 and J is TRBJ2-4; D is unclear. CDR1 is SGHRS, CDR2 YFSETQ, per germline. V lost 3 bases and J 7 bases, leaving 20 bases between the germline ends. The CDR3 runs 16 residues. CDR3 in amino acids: CASSSSPSYGLNIQYF. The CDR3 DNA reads TGCGCCAGCAGCTCCAGCCCGAGTTACGGGCTTAACATTCAGTACTTC. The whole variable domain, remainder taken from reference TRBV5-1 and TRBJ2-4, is KAGVTQTPRYLIKTRGQQVTLSCSPISGHRSVSWYQQTPGQGLQFLFEYFSETQRNKGNFPGRFSGRQFSNSRSEMNVSTLELGDSALYLCASSSSPSYGLNIQYFGAGTRLSVL.

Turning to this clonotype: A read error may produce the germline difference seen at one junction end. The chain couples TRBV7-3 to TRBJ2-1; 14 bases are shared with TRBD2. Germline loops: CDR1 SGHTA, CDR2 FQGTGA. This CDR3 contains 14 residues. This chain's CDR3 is CARAGTSGSSELFF. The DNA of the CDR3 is TGTGCTAGGGCCGGGACTAGCGGGAGTAGTGAGCTGTTCTTC.

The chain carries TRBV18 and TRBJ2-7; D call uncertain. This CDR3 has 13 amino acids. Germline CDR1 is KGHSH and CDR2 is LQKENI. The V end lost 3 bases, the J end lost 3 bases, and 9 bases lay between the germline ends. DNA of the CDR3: TGTGCCAGCTCACCGGGAATACTCTACGAGCAGTACGTC. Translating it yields CASSPGILYEQYV.

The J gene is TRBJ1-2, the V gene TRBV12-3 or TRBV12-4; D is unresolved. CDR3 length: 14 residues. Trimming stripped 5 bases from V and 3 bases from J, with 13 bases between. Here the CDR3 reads CASSPRRMDYGYTF. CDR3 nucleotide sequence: TGTGCCAGCAGTCCCCGACGAATGGACTATGGCTACACCTTC.

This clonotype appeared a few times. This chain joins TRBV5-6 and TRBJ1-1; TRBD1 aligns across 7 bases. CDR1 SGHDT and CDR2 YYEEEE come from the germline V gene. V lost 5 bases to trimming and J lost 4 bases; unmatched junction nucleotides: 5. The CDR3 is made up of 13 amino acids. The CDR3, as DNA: TGTGCCAGCAGACCGACAGGGAGCACTGAAGCTTTCTTT. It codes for CASRPTGSTEAFF.

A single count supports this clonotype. The CDR3 nucleotides read TGTGCCAGCAGTTACTCTGGGGATCGGCAGACCCAGTACTTC. Translating it yields CASSYSGDRQTQYF. The gene calls are TRBV6-5 and TRBJ2-5; D uncertain. Between the trimmed V and J ends, which lost 0 bases and 6 bases, there was a span of 11 bases. CDR3 length: 14 amino acids. Germline CDR1 MNHEY, CDR2 SVGAGI.

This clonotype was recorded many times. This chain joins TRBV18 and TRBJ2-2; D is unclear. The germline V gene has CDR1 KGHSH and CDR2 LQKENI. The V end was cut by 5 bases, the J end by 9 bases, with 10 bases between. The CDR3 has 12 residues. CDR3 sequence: CASSSGHRELFF. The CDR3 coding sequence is TGTGCCAGCTCAAGTGGGCACCGGGAGCTGTTTTTT.

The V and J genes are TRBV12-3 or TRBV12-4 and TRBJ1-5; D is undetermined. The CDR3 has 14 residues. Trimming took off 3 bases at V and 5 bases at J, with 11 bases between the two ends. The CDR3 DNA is TGTGCCAGCAGTTTGTCGCCGCCGGATCAGCCCCAGCATTTT. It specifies CASSLSPPDQPQHF.

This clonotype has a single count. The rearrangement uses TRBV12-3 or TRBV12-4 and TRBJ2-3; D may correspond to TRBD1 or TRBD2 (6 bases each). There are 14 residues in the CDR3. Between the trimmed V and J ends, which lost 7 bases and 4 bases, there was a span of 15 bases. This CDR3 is CASILGGGSDTQYF. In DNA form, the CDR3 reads TGTGCCAGCATCCTAGGAGGGGGTTCAGATACGCAGTATTTT.

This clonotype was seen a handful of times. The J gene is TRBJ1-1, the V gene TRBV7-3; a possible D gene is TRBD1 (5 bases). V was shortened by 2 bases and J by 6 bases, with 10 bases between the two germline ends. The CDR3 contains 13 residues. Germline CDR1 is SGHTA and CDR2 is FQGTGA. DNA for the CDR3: TGTGCCAGCAGCTTAGGGCTGGGGGCTGAAGCTTTCTTT. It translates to CASSLGLGAEAFF. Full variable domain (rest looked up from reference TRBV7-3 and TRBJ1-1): GAGVSQTPSNKVTEKGKYVELRCDPISGHTALYWYRQSLGQGPEFLIYFQGTGAADDSGLPNDRFFAVRPEGSVSTLKIQRTERGDSAVYLCASSLGLGAEAFFGQGTRLTVV.

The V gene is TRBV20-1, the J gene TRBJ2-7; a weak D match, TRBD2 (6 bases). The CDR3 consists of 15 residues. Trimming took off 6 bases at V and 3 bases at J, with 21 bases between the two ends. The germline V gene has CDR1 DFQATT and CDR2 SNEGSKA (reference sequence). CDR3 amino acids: CSARLGREPNYEQYF. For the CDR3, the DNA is TGCAGTGCCCGCCTGGGGCGGGAACCAAACTACGAGCAGTACTTC.

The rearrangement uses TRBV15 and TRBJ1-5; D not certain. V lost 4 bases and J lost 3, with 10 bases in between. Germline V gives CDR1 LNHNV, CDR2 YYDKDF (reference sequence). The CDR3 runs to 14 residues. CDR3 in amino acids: CATSKPGANQPQHF. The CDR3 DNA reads TGTGCCACCAGCAAGCCAGGCGCCAATCAGCCCCAGCATTTT.

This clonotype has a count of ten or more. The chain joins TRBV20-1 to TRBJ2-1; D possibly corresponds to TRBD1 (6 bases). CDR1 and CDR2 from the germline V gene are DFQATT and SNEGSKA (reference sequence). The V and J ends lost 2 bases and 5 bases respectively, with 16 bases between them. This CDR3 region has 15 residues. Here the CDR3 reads CSARTPGTPDNEQFF. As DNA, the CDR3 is TGCAGTGCTAGAACCCCCGGGACACCCGACAATGAGCAGTTCTTC.

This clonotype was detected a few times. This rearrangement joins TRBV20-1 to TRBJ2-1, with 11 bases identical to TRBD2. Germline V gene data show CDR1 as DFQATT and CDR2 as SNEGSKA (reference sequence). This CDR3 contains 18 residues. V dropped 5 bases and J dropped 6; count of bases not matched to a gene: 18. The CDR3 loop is CSALDGGPTSGSPNEQFF. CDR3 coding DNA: TGCAGTGCTCTAGACGGGGGGCCTACTAGCGGGAGCCCCAATGAGCAGTTCTTC.

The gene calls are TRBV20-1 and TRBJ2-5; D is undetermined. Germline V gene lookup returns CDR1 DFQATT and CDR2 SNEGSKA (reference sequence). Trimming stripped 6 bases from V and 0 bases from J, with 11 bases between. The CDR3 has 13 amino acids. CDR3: CSAKRRDQETQYF. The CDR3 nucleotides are TGCAGTGCGAAACGCCGGGACCAAGAGACCCAGTACTTC.